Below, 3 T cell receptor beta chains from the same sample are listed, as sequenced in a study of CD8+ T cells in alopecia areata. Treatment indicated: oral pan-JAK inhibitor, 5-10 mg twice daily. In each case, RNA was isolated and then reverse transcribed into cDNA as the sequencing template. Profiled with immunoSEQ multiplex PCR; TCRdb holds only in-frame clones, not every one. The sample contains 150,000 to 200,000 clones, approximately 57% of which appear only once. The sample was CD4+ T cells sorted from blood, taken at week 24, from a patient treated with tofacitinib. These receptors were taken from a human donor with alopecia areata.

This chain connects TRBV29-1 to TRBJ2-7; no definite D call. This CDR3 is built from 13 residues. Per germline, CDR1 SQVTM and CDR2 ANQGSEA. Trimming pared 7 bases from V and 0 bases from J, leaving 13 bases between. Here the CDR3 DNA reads TGCAGCGCCTCACGGTCCAGCTCCTACGAGCAGTACTTC. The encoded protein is CSASRSSSYEQYF.

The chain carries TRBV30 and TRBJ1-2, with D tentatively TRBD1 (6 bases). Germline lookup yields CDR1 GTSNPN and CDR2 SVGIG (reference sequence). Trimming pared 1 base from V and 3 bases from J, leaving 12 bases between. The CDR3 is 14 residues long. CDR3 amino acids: CAWSDAGGYYGYTF. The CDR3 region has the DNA TGTGCCTGGAGTGACGCGGGGGGCTACTATGGCTACACCTTC.

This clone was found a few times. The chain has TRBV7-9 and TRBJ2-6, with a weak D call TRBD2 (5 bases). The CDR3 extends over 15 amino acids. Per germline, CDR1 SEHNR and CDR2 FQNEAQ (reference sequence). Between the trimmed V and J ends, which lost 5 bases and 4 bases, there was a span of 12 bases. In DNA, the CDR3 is TGTGCCAGCAGCGCGCGGGTAGCGGGGGCCAACGTCCTGACTTTC. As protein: CASSARVAGANVLTF.